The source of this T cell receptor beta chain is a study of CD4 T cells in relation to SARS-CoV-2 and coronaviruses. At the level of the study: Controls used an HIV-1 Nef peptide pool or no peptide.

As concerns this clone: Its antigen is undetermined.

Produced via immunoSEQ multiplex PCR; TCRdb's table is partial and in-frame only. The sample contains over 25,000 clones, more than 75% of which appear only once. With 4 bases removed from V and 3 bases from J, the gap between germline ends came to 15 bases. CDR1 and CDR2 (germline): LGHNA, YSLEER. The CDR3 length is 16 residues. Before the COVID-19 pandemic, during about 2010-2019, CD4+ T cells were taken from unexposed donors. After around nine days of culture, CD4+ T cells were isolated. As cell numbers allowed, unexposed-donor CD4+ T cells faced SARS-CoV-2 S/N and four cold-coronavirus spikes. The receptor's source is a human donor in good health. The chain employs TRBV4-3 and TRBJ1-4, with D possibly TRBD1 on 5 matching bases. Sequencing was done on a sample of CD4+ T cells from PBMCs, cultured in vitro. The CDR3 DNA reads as TGCGCCAGCAGCCCGATCGGGGCAGCTGCTAATGAAAAACTGTTTTTT. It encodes CASSPIGAAANEKLFF.